This T cell receptor (beta chain) was profiled in a study of T cell changes during pregnancy in multiple sclerosis (dated by TCRdb to the late 2010s). Notes on the research overall: In women with multiple sclerosis, the researchers looked at how the T cell repertoire shifted as pregnancy progressed.

About this clone itself: Its antigen target is currently unknown. No clone much larger than this one lies a single base away; base qualities are absent.

Receptors were amplified or captured by the immunoSEQ multiplex PCR assay. In its TCRdb copy, this immuneACCESS table keeps in-frame sequences only and misses some clones. Where compared with another copy, unresolved V genes explain less than half of these, and the others have no known cause. The sample yields about 100,000 clones; around 90% were counted once. The ten largest clones take up 3% to 3.5% of the sample. The germline V gene encodes CDR1 LNHDA and CDR2 SQIVND (reference sequence). The junction carries 12 bases between V and J, which are trimmed by 4 bases and 5 bases respectively. Including the terminal cysteine and phenylalanine, the CDR3 comprises 14 residues. Only the CDR3 portion is preserved as DNA: 42 bases, with reading frame beginning at the first base.

This sample comprised peripheral blood, obtained in the second trimester of pregnancy. This chain joins TRBV19 to TRBJ1-5; a weak D assignment points to TRBD1 (6 bases agree). This sequence originates from a female donor with multiple sclerosis, enrolled in a pregnancy study. The DNA reads as follows: TGTGCCAGTAGTAGAACACAGGGTGATCAGCCCCAGCATTTT. Its amino acids are CASSRTQGDQPQHF. Here the CDR3 is joined to the reference TRBV19 and TRBJ1-5 genes, and the full variable domain is: DGGITQSPKYLFRKEGQNVTLSCEQNLNHDAMYWYRQDPGQGLRLIYYSQIVNDFQKGDIAEGYSVSREKKESFPLTVTSAQKNPTAFYLCASSRTQGDQPQHFGDGTRLSIL.